This TCR beta chain was sequenced for a study of OX40 agonist ivuxolimab in advanced cancers. The wider study: With a range of about 23 to 90, age averaged approximately 60 years, and approximately 83% were male. The study's findings and limits: Partial responders treated at 0.1-3.0 mg/kg exhibited clonal expansion among the lowest measured.

Turning to this clone: The antigen is not known.

The method was immunoSEQ multiplex PCR; TCRdb's version includes in-frame clones alone and lacks a portion of them. The sample has fewer than 65,000 clones, 88% seen once. Sequencing used CD4+ or CD8+ T cells sorted from blood, obtained in a trial of the OX40 agonist ivuxolimab. The receptor was derived from an adult with an advanced solid tumor such as melanoma, head and neck, liver or kidney cancer.

Here the CDR3 reads CASSVRGAGLSYEQYF. The CDR3 coding sequence is TGTGCCAGCAGTGTTAGGGGAGCGGGTTTATCCTACGAGCAGTACTTC. The chain couples TRBV27 to TRBJ2-7; tentative D call: TRBD2 (6 bases). The CDR3 covers 16 residues. Between the trimmed V and J ends, which lost 5 bases and 1 base, there was a span of 18 bases. Germline V gene lookup returns CDR1 MNHEY and CDR2 SMNVEV (reference sequence).